This paragraph reports one T cell receptor beta chain. Antigen unknown. TCRdb keeps only in-frame clones here, not all; method: immunoSEQ multiplex PCR. The top ten hold 20% to 25% of the sample, which has around 7,600 clones, 85% to 90% seen once. All trial patients relapsed after autologous stem cell transplantation. PBMCs were thawed, and CD8+ T cells were then isolated from them by magnetic negative selection. V gave up 3 bases and J gave up 8 bases, with 15 bases separating them. Per germline, CDR1 SGDLS and CDR2 YYNGEE. CDR3 size: 14 residues. The entry originates in a study of PD-1 blockade in classical Hodgkin lymphoma. Whole-study context: Intravenous delivery of nivolumab at 3 mg/kg to patients occurred every 2 weeks. Overall study results and limits: Patients who responded completely had about the same baseline diversity as newly diagnosed patients. By cycle point C4D1, TCR diversity had risen significantly in CD4+ cells (but not CD8+ cells).

The chain combines TRBV9 with TRBJ2-1; TRBD2 is a possible D gene (6 bases). This TCR derives from a human donor with classical Hodgkin lymphoma. The source was CD8+ T cells from blood, collected at baseline. As DNA, the CDR3 is TGTGCCAGCAGCGGCCCCTATCCTAGCGATGAGCAGTTCTTC. Residues: CASSGPYPSDEQFF.